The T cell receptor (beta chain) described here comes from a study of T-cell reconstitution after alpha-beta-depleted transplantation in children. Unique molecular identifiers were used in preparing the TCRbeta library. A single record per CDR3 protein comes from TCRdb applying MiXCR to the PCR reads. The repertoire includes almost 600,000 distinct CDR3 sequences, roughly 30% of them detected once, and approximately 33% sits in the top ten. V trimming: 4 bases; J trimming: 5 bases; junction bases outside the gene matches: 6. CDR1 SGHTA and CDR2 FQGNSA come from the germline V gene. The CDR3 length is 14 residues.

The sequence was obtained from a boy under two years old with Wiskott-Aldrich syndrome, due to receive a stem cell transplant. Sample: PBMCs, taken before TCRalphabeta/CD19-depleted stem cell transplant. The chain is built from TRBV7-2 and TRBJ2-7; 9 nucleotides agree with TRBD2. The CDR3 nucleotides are TGTGCCAGCAGCTCTCCCGGACTAGCGAACGAGCAGTACTTC. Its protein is CASSSPGLANEQYF.